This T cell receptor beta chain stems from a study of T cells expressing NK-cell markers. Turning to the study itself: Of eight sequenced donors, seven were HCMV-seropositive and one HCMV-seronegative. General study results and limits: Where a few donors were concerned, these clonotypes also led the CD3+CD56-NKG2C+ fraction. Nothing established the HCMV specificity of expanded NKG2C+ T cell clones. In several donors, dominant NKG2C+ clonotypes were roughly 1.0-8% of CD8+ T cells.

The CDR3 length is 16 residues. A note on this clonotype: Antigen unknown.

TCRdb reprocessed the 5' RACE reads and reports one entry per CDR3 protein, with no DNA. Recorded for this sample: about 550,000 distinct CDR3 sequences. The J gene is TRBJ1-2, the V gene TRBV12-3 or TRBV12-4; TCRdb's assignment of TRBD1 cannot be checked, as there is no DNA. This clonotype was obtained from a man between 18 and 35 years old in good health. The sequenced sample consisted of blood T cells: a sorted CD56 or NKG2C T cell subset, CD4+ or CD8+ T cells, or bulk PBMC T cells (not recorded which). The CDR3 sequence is CASSSNPGQNNYGYTF.